The 28 T cell receptor beta chains reported below all come from one sample, sequenced in a study of T-cell reconstitution after alpha-beta-depleted transplantation in children. A TCRbeta library incorporating unique molecular identifiers was prepared. TCRdb ran MiXCR on the PCR reads and lists one entry per CDR3 protein. The sample includes approximately 500,000 distinct CDR3 sequences, approximately 10% seen only once; the top ten take 2% to 2.5%. The sample consisted of PBMCs, taken before TCRalphabeta/CD19-depleted stem cell transplant. These receptors were taken from a child aged 2 to 15 with inherited bone marrow failure, due to receive a stem cell transplant.

This clonotype has more than one count but fewer than ten. V is TRBV29-1 and J is TRBJ2-7; a weak D match, TRBD2 (5 bases). CDR1 and CDR2 (germline): SQVTM, ANQGSEA. Trimming cost V 5 bases and J 4 bases, with 24 bases left between them. The CDR3 loop spans 16 amino acids. The CDR3 loop is CSVRRRPFGERYEQYF. As DNA, the CDR3 is TGCAGCGTTAGGAGGCGTCCTTTCGGAGAAAGGTACGAGCAGTACTTC.

This clonotype appeared a few times. The V and J genes are TRBV5-1 and TRBJ2-2; 10 nucleotides align to TRBD2. There are 16 residues in the CDR3. Germline lookup yields CDR1 SGHRS and CDR2 YFSETQ. V lost 4 bases and J lost 5; bases outside the gene matches: 8. CDR3 protein: CASSPLGTSATGELFF. In nucleotides, the CDR3 is TGCGCCAGCAGCCCACTAGGGACTAGCGCAACCGGGGAGCTGTTTTTT.

This clonotype was recorded many times. The genes are TRBV5-1 and TRBJ2-7, with 8 bases lining up with TRBD2. CDR3 length: 15 residues. CDR1 and CDR2 from the germline V gene are SGHRS and YFSETQ. J was trimmed by 0 bases and V by 6 bases; bases with no gene match: 8. This CDR3 reads CASKLASGPSYEQYF. CDR3 sequence (DNA): TGCGCCAGCAAATTGGCTAGCGGGCCCTCCTACGAGCAGTACTTC.

The table lists this clonotype with a few counts. CDR3 sequence reads: CASSLEFLGISYEQYF. For the CDR3, the DNA is TGTGCCAGCAGCTTGGAGTTTCTGGGGATCTCCTACGAGCAGTACTTC. V gene TRBV5-4 combines with J gene TRBJ2-7; D is uncertain. V was clipped by 0 bases and J by 0 bases, with 13 bases between them. The CDR3 has 16 residues. Germline CDR1 reads SGHNT; CDR2 reads YYREEE (reference sequence).

The J gene is TRBJ2-7, the V gene TRBV6-1; 9 bases are a match to TRBD1. Looked up from germline, CDR1 is MNHNS and CDR2 is SASEGT. Losses at the gene ends were 7 bases for V and 5 bases for J; bases not matched to a gene: 12. The CDR3 has 15 amino acids. For the CDR3, the DNA is TGTGCCAGCAAAATTACGGGGGACAGGGCACACGAGCAGTACTTC. Translated: CASKITGDRAHEQYF.

In this sample, this clonotype turned up many times. The chain employs TRBV5-5 and TRBJ2-4; D is unresolved. CDR3 length equals 14 residues. Trimming pared 1 base from V and 8 bases from J, leaving 13 bases between. Germline V gene data show CDR1 as SGHKS and CDR2 as YYEKEE (reference sequence). The CDR3 sequence is CASSLWVIGDIQYF. The CDR3 bases are TGTGCCAGCAGCTTGTGGGTCATTGGGGACATTCAGTACTTC. The variable domain in full, completed from reference TRBV5-5 and TRBJ2-4, reads DAGVTQSPTHLIKTRGQQVTLRCSPISGHKSVSWYQQVLGQGPQFIFQYYEKEERGRGNFPDRFSARQFPNYSSELNVNALLLGDSALYLCASSLWVIGDIQYFGAGTRLSVL.

The genes are TRBV19 and TRBJ2-2; a weak D match, TRBD2 (5 bases). The germline gives CDR1 LNHDA, CDR2 SQIVND (reference sequence). The CDR3 extends over 12 amino acids. The V end lost 11 bases, the J end lost 8 bases, and 15 bases lay between the germline ends. Here the CDR3 DNA reads TGTGCCTCCAGCCGGGGTCCTGGGGAGCTGTTTTTT. Amino acid sequence: CASSRGPGELFF.

This chain connects TRBV11-2 to TRBJ2-3, with 8 bases lining up with TRBD1. The CDR3 has 14 amino acids. V trimming: 2 bases; J trimming: 5 bases; junction bases outside the gene matches: 3. CDR1 SGHAT and CDR2 FQNNGV come from the germline V gene. CDR3 residues: CASSLLQGGDTQYF. Here the CDR3 DNA reads TGTGCCAGCAGCTTACTACAGGGGGGAGATACGCAGTATTTT.

There are many counts of this clonotype. V gene TRBV4-1 combines with J gene TRBJ1-1, with 9 bases fitting TRBD1. Trimming at V came to 1 base and at J to 2 bases, leaving 17 bases not matched to a gene. The CDR3 totals 20 residues. Germline CDR1 is MGHRA and CDR2 is YSYEKL. Here the CDR3 reads CASSQGIRSLPGQGNTEAFF. In DNA form, the CDR3 reads TGCGCCAGCAGCCAAGGCATTAGGTCCCTCCCGGGACAGGGAAACACTGAAGCTTTCTTT.

This clonotype was recorded at least ten times. A read error may produce the germline difference seen at one junction end. V usage is TRBV28 and J usage is TRBJ2-7; weak D call: TRBD2 (6 bases). Germline CDR1 MDHEN, CDR2 SYDVKM. This CDR3 has 15 amino acids. CDR3 DNA sequence: TGTGCCATCAGTACCTCGGAGGGTCACTCCTACGAGCAGTACTTC. This sequence encodes CAISTSEGHSYEQYF.

The V and J genes are TRBV23-1 and TRBJ2-7; D might be TRBD2 (6 bases). TRBV23-1 is known as an ORF, though its function is uncertain. The CDR3 has 16 amino acids. V lost 10 bases and J lost 2, with 24 bases in between. The CDR3 is CATWQKGRGRTYEQYF. The CDR3 DNA sequence: TGCGCCACCTGGCAGAAGGGGCGGGGCAGGACCTACGAGCAGTACTTC.

This clonotype has a count of ten or more. The rearrangement joins TRBV9 to TRBJ2-7, with TRBD2 identical over 8 bases. J lost 0 bases, V lost 2 bases, and 4 bases had no gene match. Germline V gene lookup returns CDR1 SGDLS and CDR2 YYNGEE. This CDR3 contains 15 residues. The CDR3 sequence: CASSVGSGASYEQYF. The DNA of the CDR3 is TGTGCCAGCAGCGTCGGTAGCGGGGCCTCCTACGAGCAGTACTTC.

The chain recombines TRBV29-1 with TRBJ2-5; no firm D call. The end of the DNA is better explained by TRBJ2-1, so the J call may be wrong. Germline V gene data show CDR1 as SQVTM and CDR2 as ANQGSEA. The CDR3 has 11 amino acids. CDR3 protein: CSVGADETQFF. The DNA of the CDR3 is TGCAGCGTTGGGGCCGATGAGACCCAGTTCTTC.

This clonotype was recorded at least ten times. This chain links TRBV4-3 with TRBJ2-2, with TRBD1 matching over 9 bases. CDR1 LGHNA and CDR2 YSLEER come from the germline V gene. The CDR3 has 15 residues. With 3 bases clipped from V and 6 bases from J, the junction kept 5 bases outside the gene matches. The CDR3 sequence: CASSQVTGGPGELFF. In DNA form, the CDR3 reads TGCGCCAGCAGCCAGGTTACAGGGGGCCCCGGGGAGCTGTTTTTT.

The chain uses TRBV4-3 and TRBJ2-1; 12 positions match TRBD2. Germline CDR1 reads LGHNA; CDR2 reads YSLEER. The trim removed 3 bases at V and 5 bases at J, leaving 11 bases unmatched. The CDR3 covers 18 residues. DNA of the CDR3: TGCGCCAGCAGCCAGAAGGCGGGGACTAGCGGGTATAACAATGAGCAGTTCTTC. Protein product: CASSQKAGTSGYNNEQFF.

In its sample, this clonotype was seen many times. The chain joins TRBV7-9 to TRBJ2-1, with 7 bases that match TRBD1. The CDR3 length is 15 residues. Looked up from germline, CDR1 is SEHNR and CDR2 is FQNEAQ (reference sequence). V lost 5 bases, J lost 2 bases, and 6 bases stayed unmatched. CDR3 in DNA: TGTGCCAGCAGCCTACACAGGGGAACCTACAATGAGCAGTTCTTC. Residues: CASSLHRGTYNEQFF.

Ten or more counts support this clonotype. The J gene is TRBJ2-3, the V gene TRBV20-1; D gene uncertain. The CDR3 is 13 residues long. Germline V CDR1 and CDR2: DFQATT, SNEGSKA (reference sequence). The V end lost 3 bases, the J end lost 0 bases, and 7 bases lay between the germline ends. CDR3 sequence reads: CSASVDSTDTQYF. For the CDR3, the DNA is TGCAGTGCTAGCGTGGATAGCACAGATACGCAGTATTTT.

This clonotype came up many times. The chain recombines TRBV20-1 with TRBJ2-5, with D uncertain. The CDR3 has 14 amino acids. Trimming stripped 0 bases from V and 1 base from J, with 9 bases between. Germline V gene data show CDR1 as DFQATT and CDR2 as SNEGSKA (reference sequence). CDR3 region: CSARDRAPQETQYF. The CDR3, as DNA: TGCAGTGCTAGAGACCGGGCCCCCCAAGAGACCCAGTACTTC.

This clonotype occurred many times. The chain is built from TRBV6-1 and TRBJ2-7; D ambiguous. Trimming removed 6 bases from V and 5 bases from J, with 11 bases in between. CDR1 is MNHNS, CDR2 SASEGT, per germline. The CDR3 contains 12 residues. CDR3: CASSRSRDEQYF. The CDR3, as DNA: TGTGCCAGCAGCCGAAGCCGTGACGAGCAGTACTTC.

About this clonotype: With a much larger clone just one base away, this may be a read error. The genes are TRBV4-1 and TRBJ2-1; D assignment may be TRBD1 or TRBD2 (5 bases each). The CDR3 is 15 amino acids. Deletions cut 4 bases from V and 5 bases from J, with 15 bases between. Germline CDR1 MGHRA, CDR2 YSYEKL. In nucleotides, the CDR3 is TGCGCCAGCAGCCCCCTGGGACGGATTAACAATGAGCAGTTCTTC. It specifies CASSPLGRINNEQFF.

This clonotype showed up many times. The chain links TRBV11-2 to TRBJ2-3, with 7 nucleotides matching TRBD2. This CDR3 has 18 residues. CDR1 is SGHAT and CDR2 is FQNNGV in the germline V gene. J gave up 1 base and V 5 bases, and 15 bases lay outside the gene matches. The CDR3 nucleotides read TGTGCCAGCAGCCACCCCTCCCTGGGGCTAGCGGGCACAGATACGCAGTATTTT. This codes for CASSHPSLGLAGTDTQYF.

In its sample, this clonotype was seen many times. The V and J genes are TRBV4-3 and TRBJ2-1; a possible D gene is TRBD2 (5 bases). Between the trimmed V and J ends, which lost 0 bases and 1 base, there was a span of 10 bases. This CDR3 has 16 residues. CDR1 and CDR2 from the germline V gene are LGHNA and YSLEER. This CDR3 is CASSQDRRTSYNEQFF. In DNA form, the CDR3 reads TGCGCCAGCAGCCAAGATCGGCGGACTTCCTACAATGAGCAGTTCTTC.

This clonotype was observed a handful of times. This chain connects TRBV6-1 to TRBJ2-7, with D possibly matching TRBD2 (6 bases). CDR1 is MNHNS, CDR2 SASEGT, per germline. Between the trimmed V and J ends, which lost 7 bases and 6 bases, there was a span of 22 bases. CDR3 length equals 15 residues. The CDR3 DNA is TGTGCCAGCATGGTTCAGGTGGAGGGGTCGCGCGAGCAGTACTTC. It encodes CASMVQVEGSREQYF.

This clonotype has ten or more counts. This rearrangement joins TRBV7-9 to TRBJ1-1; D gene ambiguous. The CDR3 is made up of 12 amino acids. V lost 7 bases and J lost 3, with 9 bases in between. Looked up from germline, CDR1 is SEHNR and CDR2 is FQNEAQ (reference sequence). CDR3 sequence: CASIDPYTEAFF. CDR3 in DNA: TGTGCCAGCATAGACCCTTACACTGAAGCTTTCTTT.

This clonotype was observed at least ten times. The chain carries TRBV6-5 and TRBJ2-3; 7 bases map to TRBD2. CDR1 and CDR2 (germline): MNHEY, SVGAGI. The length of the CDR3 is 16 residues. V lost 0 bases, J lost 4 bases, and 7 bases stayed unmatched. Here the CDR3 reads CASSYSMPGGADTQYF. DNA of the CDR3: TGTGCCAGCAGTTACTCGATGCCGGGAGGCGCAGATACGCAGTATTTT.

This clonotype appeared many times. This rearrangement joins TRBV4-3 to TRBJ2-1, with 10 positions matching TRBD2. The germline gives CDR1 LGHNA, CDR2 YSLEER. The CDR3 length is 18 residues. V was clipped by 4 bases and J by 3 bases; unmatched bases: 12. As DNA, the CDR3 is TGCGCCAGCAGCCGCATTCTAGCGGGAGAATCGGGCTACAATGAGCAGTTCTTC. It translates to CASSRILAGESGYNEQFF.

A note on this clonotype: A much larger clone is a single base away; this may be a read error. The gene calls are TRBV20-1 and TRBJ2-1, with D perhaps TRBD2 (6 bases). The CDR3 consists of 13 residues. Germline V lookup: CDR1 DFQATT, CDR2 SNEGSKA (reference sequence). Trimming shortened V by 6 bases and J by 4 bases, and 13 bases separated the two germline ends. Here the CDR3 DNA reads TGCAGTGCCTGGACTATCCCGTACAATGAGCAGTTCTTC. Its protein product is CSAWTIPYNEQFF.

This clonotype has a count of ten or more. V gene TRBV11-2 combines with J gene TRBJ2-7; D ambiguous. The ends were cut back, 5 bases at V and 3 bases at J, with 14 bases in the middle. Germline V gene sequence: CDR1 SGHAT, CDR2 FQNNGV. This CDR3 spans 14 amino acids. This CDR3 reads CASSITDSYYEQYF. DNA of the CDR3: TGTGCCAGCAGCATTACCGACTCCTACTACGAGCAGTACTTC.